A single TCR beta chain is shown here with its context. Its specificity is not known. A single record per CDR3 protein comes from TCRdb applying MiXCR to the 5' RACE reads. This sample has about 240,000 distinct CDR3 sequences, with about 13% found just once. The data originate from a study of identical twins. General observations from the study: Researchers reported excess low generation probability among twin-shared out-of-frame alpha sequences.

V lost 3 bases to trimming and J lost 7 bases; unmatched junction nucleotides: 7. Germline CDR1 and CDR2: MNHEY and SMNVEV (reference sequence). The CDR3 has 17 amino acids. The data also belong to a second study, concerning yellow fever vaccine responses in identical twins.

Sequencing input: memory (CD45RO+) T cells sorted from blood. The rearrangement uses TRBV27 and TRBJ2-1, with 15 bases that match TRBD2. The TCR comes from a woman aged 18-30 years in good health. The CDR3 bases are TGTGCCAGCAGTTTTTATACCGGGACTAGCGGGGGGAATGAGCAGTTCTTC. Translating it yields CASSFYTGTSGGNEQFF.